This TCR beta chain is drawn from a study of beta chain features in type 1 diabetes. Broader study findings: A moderate, significant TCRB CDR3 shortening appeared in type 1 diabetes across four CD4+ subsets.

The CDR3 consists of 14 residues. The V gene lost 5 bases and the J gene lost 1 base, with 10 bases spanning the gap. The V gene's germline CDR1 is SGHTA and CDR2 FQGNSA. Expressed TCRB transcripts were sequenced, since all the RNA that had been isolated was reverse transcribed. Method: immunoSEQ multiplex PCR; TCRdb's copy keeps in-frame clones and lacks some. The sample has about 140,000 clones, less than 9% seen once. This clone was seen more than once but under ten times. As yet, its antigen is unknown. The receptor comes from a woman in her twenties or thirties in good health. The specimen sequenced was central memory CD4+ T cells from blood. J is TRBJ2-3 and V is TRBV7-2; weak D call: TRBD2 (6 bases). The CDR3 sequence: CASSPPSGTDTQYF. CDR3 nucleotide sequence: TGTGCCAGCAGCCCGCCTAGCGGCACAGATACGCAGTATTTT.